Presented here are 19 T cell receptor beta chains from one specimen sequenced in a study of T cells after yellow fever vaccination. TCRdb called the 5' RACE reads again in MiXCR, with one record for every CDR3 protein. The repertoire holds some 600,000 distinct CDR3 sequences, 9% to 15% seen once, with approximately 15% in the top ten. The material was PBMCs, obtained on the day of the yellow fever booster vaccination. These receptors came from a man between 25 and 39 years old who received the YFV17D yellow fever vaccine.

About this clonotype: A junction end diverges from the germline sequence, so it may reflect a read error. The chain carries TRBV6-1 and TRBJ2-1; 11 nucleotides agree with TRBD2. CDR3 length equals 15 residues. Germline CDR1 is MNHNS and CDR2 is SASEGT. DNA of the CDR3: TGTGCCACCAGTCCCGGGACTAGCGGCCACAATGATCAGTTCTTC. Translation: CATSPGTSGHNDQFF.

This clonotype was found a few times. The chain uses TRBV12-3 or TRBV12-4 and TRBJ1-1; TRBD1 might be the D (6 bases). V was shortened by 5 bases and J by 5 bases, with 18 bases between the two germline ends. CDR3 length: 15 residues. The CDR3 nucleotides are TGTGCCAGCAGTCATCATCCCCCAGGGGTGACTGAAGCTTTCTTT. This sequence encodes CASSHHPPGVTEAFF.

This clonotype has just a few counts. This chain uses TRBV5-1 with TRBJ2-5, with 8 bases that match TRBD2. V trimming: 7 bases; J trimming: 5 bases; junction bases outside the gene matches: 16. The CDR3 is made up of 16 amino acids. Germline V gene lookup returns CDR1 SGHRS and CDR2 YFSETQ. For the CDR3, the DNA is TGCGCCAGCGGGGAGAGCGGGAGCGAGGGGTTTGAGACCCAGTACTTC. Translation gives CASGESGSEGFETQYF.

This clonotype was detected many times. The V gene is TRBV12-3 or TRBV12-4, the J gene TRBJ2-1; D call uncertain. This CDR3 is 11 amino acids long. V lost 7 bases, J lost 6 bases, and 7 bases lay in between. CDR3 protein: CASTSLNEQFF. In DNA, the CDR3 is TGTGCCAGCACTTCACTCAATGAGCAGTTCTTC.

The chain couples TRBV9 to TRBJ2-6, with a tentative D call TRBD2 (6 bases). Deletions cut 6 bases from V and 2 bases from J, with 15 bases between. The germline gives CDR1 SGDLS, CDR2 YYNGEE. The length of the CDR3 is 16 residues. This CDR3 is CASTLRGGAGANVLTF. CDR3 bases: TGTGCCAGCACCCTAAGGGGCGGGGCTGGGGCCAACGTCCTGACTTTC.

This clonotype has just a few counts. J is TRBJ2-3 and V is TRBV6-1; 8 positions agree with TRBD2. The trim removed 6 bases at V and 4 bases at J, leaving 18 bases unmatched. The CDR3 is made up of 18 amino acids. The germline V gene encodes CDR1 MNHNS and CDR2 SASEGT. In nucleotides, the CDR3 is TGTGCCAGCAGCCTCCCCCCCCGGCCAGCGGGAGCGTCAGATACGCAGTATTTT. Its translation is CASSLPPRPAGASDTQYF.

The chain has TRBV4-3 and TRBJ2-2; 8 nucleotides align to TRBD2. This CDR3 has 16 residues. The ends lost 1 base at V and 5 bases at J; junction bases unmatched: 6. Germline CDR1 reads LGHNA; CDR2 reads YSLEER. The CDR3 sequence: CASSQVTGGGTGELFF. CDR3 DNA: TGCGCCAGCAGCCAAGTTACGGGAGGGGGTACCGGGGAGCTGTTTTTT.

The genes are TRBV4-3 and TRBJ2-5, with D hard to call. The ends were cut back, 7 bases at V and 5 bases at J, with 8 bases in the middle. CDR3 length equals 11 residues. The germline CDR1 and CDR2 sequences are LGHNA and YSLEER. The CDR3 DNA is TGCGCCAGCAAAACAGACGAGACCCAGTACTTC. Protein sequence: CASKTDETQYF.

This CDR3 reads CASSHTGGPYYNEQFF. In DNA form, the CDR3 reads TGCGCCAGCAGCCATACCGGGGGACCTTATTACAATGAGCAGTTCTTC. J is TRBJ2-1 and V is TRBV5-1; D possibly corresponds to TRBD2 (6 bases). The V gene's germline CDR1 is SGHRS and CDR2 YFSETQ. The CDR3 has 16 residues. The V gene lost 4 bases and the J gene lost 4 bases, with 18 bases spanning the gap.

This chain connects TRBV4-3 to TRBJ2-5; D not resolved. CDR1 is LGHNA, CDR2 YSLEER, per germline. This CDR3 spans 15 amino acids. Trimming stripped 4 bases from V and 5 bases from J, with 17 bases between. This CDR3 is CASSRNSIPTETQYF. The CDR3 nucleotides are TGCGCCAGCAGCCGAAACTCTATCCCGACGGAGACCCAGTACTTC.

The V and J genes are TRBV5-5 and TRBJ2-7; D is ambiguous. Germline CDR1 reads SGHKS; CDR2 reads YYEKEE (reference sequence). V lost 0 bases and J lost 3, with 13 bases in between. The CDR3 is 15 amino acids. CDR3 residues: CASSLVVGEIYEQYF. In nucleotides, the CDR3 is TGTGCCAGCAGCTTGGTGGTCGGTGAGATCTACGAGCAGTACTTC. The full variable domain, completed using reference TRBV5-5 and TRBJ2-7, is DAGVTQSPTHLIKTRGQQVTLRCSPISGHKSVSWYQQVLGQGPQFIFQYYEKEERGRGNFPDRFSARQFPNYSSELNVNALLLGDSALYLCASSLVVGEIYEQYFGPGTRLTVT.

V is TRBV19 and J is TRBJ2-3; D unclear. This CDR3 spans 13 amino acids. Deletions cut 5 bases from V and 3 bases from J, with 9 bases between. The V gene's germline CDR1 is LNHDA and CDR2 SQIVND (reference sequence). The CDR3 sequence: CASSPIGTDTQYF. The CDR3 bases are TGTGCCAGTAGTCCCATCGGGACAGATACGCAGTATTTT.

This clonotype was seen only a few times. V usage is TRBV5-1 and J usage is TRBJ1-5; D is possibly TRBD1 (5 bases). Germline CDR1 is SGHRS and CDR2 is YFSETQ. V lost 0 bases, J lost 4 bases, and 11 bases lay in between. The CDR3 covers 15 residues. The CDR3 is CASSLGDGLNQPQHF. The CDR3 DNA reads as TGCGCCAGCAGCTTGGGGGACGGTCTTAATCAGCCCCAGCATTTT.

This clonotype showed up just a few times. This chain connects TRBV7-9 to TRBJ1-2; D gene unclear. Germline V gene data show CDR1 as SEHNR and CDR2 as FQNEAQ (reference sequence). V was trimmed by 1 base and J by 3 bases, leaving 9 bases between them. CDR3 size: 14 residues. CDR3: CASSLGSSYYGYTF. The DNA for the CDR3 is TGTGCCAGCAGCTTAGGGTCATCGTACTATGGCTACACCTTC. The complete variable domain, with remaining parts taken from reference TRBV7-9 and TRBJ1-2, reads DTGVSQNPRHKITKRGQNVTFRCDPISEHNRLYWYRQTLGQGPEFLTYFQNEAQLEKSRLLSDRFSAERPKGSFSTLEIQRTEQGDSAMYLCASSLGSSYYGYTFGSGTRLTVV.

This clonotype was observed a few times. This rearrangement joins TRBV15 to TRBJ2-1; possibly TRBD2 for D (5 bases). The V gene's germline CDR1 is LNHNV and CDR2 YYDKDF (reference sequence). Deletions cut 6 bases from V and 3 bases from J, with 15 bases between. The CDR3 totals 15 residues. CDR3 sequence (DNA): TGTGCCACCAGTGGCGGGCTCGGCCTCTACAATGAGCAGTTCTTC. Encoded protein: CATSGGLGLYNEQFF.

In this sample, this clonotype turned up many times. The chain employs TRBV5-1 and TRBJ2-1, with TRBD2 identical over 11 bases. Per the germline V gene, CDR1 is SGHRS and CDR2 is YFSETQ. The CDR3 has 16 amino acids. V was clipped by 4 bases and J by 6 bases; unmatched bases: 9. The CDR3 nucleotides read TGCGCCAGCAGCCGACTAGCGGGAAGGTCCGGCAATGAGCAGTTCTTC. It yields the protein CASSRLAGRSGNEQFF.

The chain joins TRBV4-3 to TRBJ2-7; unclear D gene. Trimming took 0 bases from V and 4 from J, leaving 13 bases between them. The CDR3 sequence is 15 residues long. Germline CDR1 reads LGHNA; CDR2 reads YSLEER. CDR3 sequence (DNA): TGCGCCAGCAGCCAAGAGACCGGTGCCAGTTACGAGCAGTACTTC. This encodes CASSQETGASYEQYF.

This clonotype was observed a few times. The chain employs TRBV9 and TRBJ1-6; 7 bases are a match to TRBD1. J lost 9 bases, V lost 0 bases, and 6 bases had no gene match. CDR3 length equals 15 residues. Germline CDR1 and CDR2: SGDLS and YYNGEE. The CDR3: CASSVGGGDRSPLHF. CDR3 nucleotides: TGTGCCAGCAGCGTAGGAGGGGGCGACCGTTCACCCCTCCACTTT.

This clonotype was seen only a few times. The chain has TRBV5-1 and TRBJ2-1; D is unclear. Germline V CDR1 and CDR2: SGHRS, YFSETQ. V shed 0 bases and J shed 2 bases, with 12 bases lying between them. The CDR3 runs 16 residues. Here the CDR3 reads CASSLGAGQAYNEQFF. In DNA, the CDR3 is TGCGCCAGCAGCTTGGGGGCAGGTCAAGCCTACAATGAGCAGTTCTTC.